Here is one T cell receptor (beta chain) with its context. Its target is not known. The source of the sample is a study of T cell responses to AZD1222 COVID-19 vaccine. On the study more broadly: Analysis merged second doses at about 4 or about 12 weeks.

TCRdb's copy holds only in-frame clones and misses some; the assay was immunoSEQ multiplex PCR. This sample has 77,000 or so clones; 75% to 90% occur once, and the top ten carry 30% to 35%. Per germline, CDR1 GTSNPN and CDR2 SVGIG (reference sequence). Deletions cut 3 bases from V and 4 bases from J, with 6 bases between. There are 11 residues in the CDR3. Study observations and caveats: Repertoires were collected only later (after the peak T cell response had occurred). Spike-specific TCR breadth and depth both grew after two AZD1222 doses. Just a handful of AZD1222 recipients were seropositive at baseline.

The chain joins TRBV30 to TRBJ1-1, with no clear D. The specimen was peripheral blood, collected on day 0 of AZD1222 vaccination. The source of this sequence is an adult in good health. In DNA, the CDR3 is TGTGCCTGGAGGGCCCTCACTGAAGCTTTCTTT. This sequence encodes CAWRALTEAFF.